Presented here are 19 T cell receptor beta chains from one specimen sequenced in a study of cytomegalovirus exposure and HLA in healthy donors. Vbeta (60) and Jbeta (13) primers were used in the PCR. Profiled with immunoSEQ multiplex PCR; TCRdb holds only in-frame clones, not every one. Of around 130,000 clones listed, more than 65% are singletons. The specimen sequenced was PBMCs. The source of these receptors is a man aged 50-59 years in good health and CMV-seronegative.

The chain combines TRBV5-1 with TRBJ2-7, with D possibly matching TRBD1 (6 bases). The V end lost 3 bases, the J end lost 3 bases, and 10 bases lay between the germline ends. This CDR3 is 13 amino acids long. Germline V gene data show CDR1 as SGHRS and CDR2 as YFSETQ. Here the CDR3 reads CASSSKDSYEQYF. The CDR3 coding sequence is TGCGCCAGCAGCTCGAAGGACAGCTACGAGCAGTACTTC.

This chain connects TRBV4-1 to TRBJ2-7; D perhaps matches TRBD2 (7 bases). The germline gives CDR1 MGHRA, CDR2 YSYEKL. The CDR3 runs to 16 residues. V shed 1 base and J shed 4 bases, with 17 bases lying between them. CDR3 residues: CASSQGPGGGDYEQYF. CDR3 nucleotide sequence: TGCGCCAGCAGCCAAGGGCCCGGAGGGGGGGATTACGAGCAGTACTTC.

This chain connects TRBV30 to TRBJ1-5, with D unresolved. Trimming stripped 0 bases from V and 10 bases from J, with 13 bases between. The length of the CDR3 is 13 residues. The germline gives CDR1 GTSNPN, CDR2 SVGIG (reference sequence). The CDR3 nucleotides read TGTGCCTGGAGTGTAGGGAGGATCAAACCCCAGCATTTT. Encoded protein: CAWSVGRIKPQHF.

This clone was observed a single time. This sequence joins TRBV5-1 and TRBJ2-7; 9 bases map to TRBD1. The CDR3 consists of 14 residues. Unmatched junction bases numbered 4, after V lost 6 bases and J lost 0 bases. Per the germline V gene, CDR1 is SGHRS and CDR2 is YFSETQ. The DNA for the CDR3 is TGCGCCAGCACGTCGACAGGGGGCTCCTACGAGCAGTACTTC. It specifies CASTSTGGSYEQYF.

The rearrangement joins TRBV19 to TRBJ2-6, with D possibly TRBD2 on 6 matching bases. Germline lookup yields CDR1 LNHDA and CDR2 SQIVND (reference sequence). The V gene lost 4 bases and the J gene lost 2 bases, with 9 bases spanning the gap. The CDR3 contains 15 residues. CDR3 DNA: TGTGCCAGTAGTAACTGGGGGGCTGGGGCCAACGTCCTGACTTTC. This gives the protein CASSNWGAGANVLTF. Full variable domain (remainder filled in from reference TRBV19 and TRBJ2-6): DGGITQSPKYLFRKEGQNVTLSCEQNLNHDAMYWYRQDPGQGLRLIYYSQIVNDFQKGDIAEGYSVSREKKESFPLTVTSAQKNPTAFYLCASSNWGAGANVLTFGAGSRLTVL.

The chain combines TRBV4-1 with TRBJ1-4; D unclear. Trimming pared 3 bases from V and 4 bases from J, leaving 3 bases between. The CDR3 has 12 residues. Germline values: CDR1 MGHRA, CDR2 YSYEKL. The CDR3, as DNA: TGCGCCAGCAGCCACGGTAATGAAAAACTGTTTTTT. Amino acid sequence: CASSHGNEKLFF.

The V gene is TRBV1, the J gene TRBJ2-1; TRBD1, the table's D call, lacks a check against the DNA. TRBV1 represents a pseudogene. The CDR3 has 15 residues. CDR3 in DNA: TGCACCAGCAGCCAAGACAGGGAAAGCATTGGTGAGCAGTTCTTC. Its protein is CTSSQDRESIGEQFF.

The CDR3 region is CAWSSSLSSPLHF. CDR3 coding DNA: TGTGCCTGGAGCTCCTCTCTTAGTTCACCCCTCCACTTT. The V gene is TRBV30, the J gene TRBJ1-6; the D is unclear. Trimming left V 3 bases short and J 9 bases short, with 12 bases between. Per the germline V gene, CDR1 is GTSNPN and CDR2 is SVGIG (reference sequence). The CDR3 extends over 13 amino acids. Full variable domain (outside the CDR3, taken from reference TRBV30 and TRBJ1-6): SQTIHQWPATLVQPVGSPLSLECTVEGTSNPNLYWYRQAAGRGLQLLFYSVGIGQISSEVPQNLSASRPQDRQFILSSKKLLLSDSGFYLCAWSSSLSSPLHFGNGTRLTVT.

CDR3 bases: TGTGCCAGCTCACCAAAACGGACAGGGGGTCAAGAGACCCAGTACTTC. It is translated as CASSPKRTGGQETQYF. The rearrangement uses TRBV18 and TRBJ2-5, with TRBD1 matching 10 bases. V shed 2 bases, J shed 2 bases, and the junction held 5 bases outside the gene matches. Germline V gene sequence: CDR1 KGHSH, CDR2 LQKENI. The CDR3 runs 16 residues.

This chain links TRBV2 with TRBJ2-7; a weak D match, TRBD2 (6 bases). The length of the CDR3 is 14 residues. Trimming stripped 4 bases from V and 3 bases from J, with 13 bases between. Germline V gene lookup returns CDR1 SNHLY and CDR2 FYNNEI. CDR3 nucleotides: TGTGCCAGCAGTGGTTTAGCGGTCCTCTACGAGCAGTACTTC. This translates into CASSGLAVLYEQYF.

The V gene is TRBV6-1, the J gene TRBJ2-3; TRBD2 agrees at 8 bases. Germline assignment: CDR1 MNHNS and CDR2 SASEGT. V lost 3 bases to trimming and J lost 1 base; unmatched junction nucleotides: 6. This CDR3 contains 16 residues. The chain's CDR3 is CASSEKRREGTDTQYF. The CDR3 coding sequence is TGTGCCAGCAGTGAGAAGAGGCGGGAGGGCACAGATACGCAGTATTTT.

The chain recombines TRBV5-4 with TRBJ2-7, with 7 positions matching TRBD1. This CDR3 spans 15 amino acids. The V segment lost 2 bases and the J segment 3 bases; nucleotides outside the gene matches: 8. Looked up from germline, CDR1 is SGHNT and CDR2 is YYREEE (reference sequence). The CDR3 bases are TGTGCCAGCAGCTTTCGATCAGGGGGATACTACGAGCAGTACTTC. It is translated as CASSFRSGGYYEQYF.

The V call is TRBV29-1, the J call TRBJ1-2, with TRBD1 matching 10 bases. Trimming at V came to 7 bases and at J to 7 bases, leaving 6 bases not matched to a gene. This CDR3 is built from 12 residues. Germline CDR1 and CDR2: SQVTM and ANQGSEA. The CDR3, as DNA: TGCAGCGCAGACAGGGGGCGAAGTGGCTACACCTTC. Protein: CSADRGRSGYTF. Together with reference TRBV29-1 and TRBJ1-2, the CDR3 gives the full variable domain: SAVISQKPSRDICQRGTSLTIQCQVDSQVTMMFWYRQQPGQSLTLIATANQGSEATYESGFVIDKFPISRPNLTFSTLTVSNMSPEDSSIYLCSADRGRSGYTFGSGTRLTVV.

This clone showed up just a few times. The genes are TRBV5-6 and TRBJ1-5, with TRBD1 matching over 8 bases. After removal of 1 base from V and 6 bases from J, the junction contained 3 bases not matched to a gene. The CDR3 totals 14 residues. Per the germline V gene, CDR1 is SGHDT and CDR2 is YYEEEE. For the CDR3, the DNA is TGTGCCAGCAGCTTGTCAGGGGGCAGTCAGCCCCAGCATTTT. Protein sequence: CASSLSGGSQPQHF. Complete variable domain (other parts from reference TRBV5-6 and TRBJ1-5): DAGVTQSPTHLIKTRGQQVTLRCSPKSGHDTVSWYQQALGQGPQFIFQYYEEEERQRGNFPDRFSGHQFPNYSSELNVNALLLGDSALYLCASSLSGGSQPQHFGDGTRLSIL.

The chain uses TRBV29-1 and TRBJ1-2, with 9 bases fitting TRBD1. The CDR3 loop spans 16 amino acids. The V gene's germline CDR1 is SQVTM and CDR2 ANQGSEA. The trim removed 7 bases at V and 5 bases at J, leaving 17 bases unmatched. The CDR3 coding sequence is TGCAGCGCCGAAGAGGACAGGGGCCCGTCGTGGTATGGCTACACCTTC. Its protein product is CSAEEDRGPSWYGYTF. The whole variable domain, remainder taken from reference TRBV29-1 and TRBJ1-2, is SAVISQKPSRDICQRGTSLTIQCQVDSQVTMMFWYRQQPGQSLTLIATANQGSEATYESGFVIDKFPISRPNLTFSTLTVSNMSPEDSSIYLCSAEEDRGPSWYGYTFGSGTRLTVV.

The CDR3 DNA sequence: TGCAGCGTTGAATGGGGCTTCAAGACTGAAGCTTTCTTT. This gives the protein CSVEWGFKTEAFF. The rearrangement links TRBV29-1 to TRBJ1-1, with D possibly TRBD1 on 5 matching bases. The CDR3 consists of 13 residues. Trimming took off 2 bases at V and 5 bases at J, with 12 bases between the two ends. Germline loops: CDR1 SQVTM, CDR2 ANQGSEA.

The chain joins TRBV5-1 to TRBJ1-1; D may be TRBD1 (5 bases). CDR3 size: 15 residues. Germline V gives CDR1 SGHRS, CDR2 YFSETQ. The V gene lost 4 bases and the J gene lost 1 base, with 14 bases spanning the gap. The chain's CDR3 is CASSPGTSGNTEAFF. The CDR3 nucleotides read TGCGCCAGCAGCCCCGGGACTTCGGGGAACACTGAAGCTTTCTTT.

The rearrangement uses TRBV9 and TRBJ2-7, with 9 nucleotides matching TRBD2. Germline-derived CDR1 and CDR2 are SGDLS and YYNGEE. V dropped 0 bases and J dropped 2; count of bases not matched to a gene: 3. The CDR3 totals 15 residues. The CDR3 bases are TGTGCCAGCAGCGTAGGCTCTAGCGGGGCCTACGAGCAGTACTTC. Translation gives CASSVGSSGAYEQYF.

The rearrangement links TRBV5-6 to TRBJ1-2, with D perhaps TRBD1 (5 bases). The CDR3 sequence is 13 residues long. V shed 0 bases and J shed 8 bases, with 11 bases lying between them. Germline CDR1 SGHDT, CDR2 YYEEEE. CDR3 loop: CASSLEGVGGYTF. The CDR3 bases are TGTGCCAGCAGCTTGGAAGGGGTTGGCGGCTACACCTTC.